In its sample, the clone carrying this T cell receptor (beta chain) was seen many times. Its antigen is currently unknown. This entry belongs to a study of post-analysis software for immune sequencing data. Overall study findings and caveats: Samples sharing a preparation batch grouped tightly together when assessed by F measure.

Prepared TCR beta cDNA libraries contained unique molecular identifiers. TCRdb re-called the PCR reads through MiXCR, storing one row per CDR3 protein. The profile shows approximately 260,000 distinct CDR3 sequences, approximately 34% of them singletons. This sequence originates from a girl aged 10-17 years with multiple sclerosis. What was sequenced was blood.

The CDR3 nucleotides read TGTGCCAGCAGCTTAGGGAGGGCTGGGGTCAATCAGCCCCAGCATTTT. Its protein is CASSLGRAGVNQPQHF. The chain combines TRBV7-2 with TRBJ1-5; D not certain. V lost 1 base and J 3 bases, leaving 13 bases between the germline ends. This CDR3 comprises 16 residues. Germline lookup yields CDR1 SGHTA and CDR2 FQGNSA.